Listed here are 2 T cell receptor beta chains from one sample, sequenced in a study of shared clonotypes between healthy human individuals (TCRdb year 2020). Receptor amplification or capture employed the immunoSEQ multiplex PCR assay. In TCRdb, the immuneACCESS table is reduced to in-frame sequences with V and J assigned. These tables do not hold every clone; where another copy was compared, an unresolved V gene accounts for under half, and the others remain unexplained. This sample lists roughly 2.5 million clones; approximately 92% were detected once. The biggest ten clones account for around 0.14% of the sample. What was sequenced was naive CD4+ T cells sorted from blood. The cell subset or site label of this sample denotes: CD45RA+ positively selected. The source is a man between 18 and 35 years old in good health.

The V gene is TRBV7-2, the J gene TRBJ2-3, with 12 bases that match TRBD2. The ends lost 5 bases at V and 2 bases at J; junction bases unmatched: 5. The germline CDR1 and CDR2 sequences are SGHTA and FQGNSA. CDR3 length: 16 amino acids. CDR3 sequence: CASSPGLAGITDTQYF. The CDR3 DNA is TGTGCCAGCAGCCCGGGACTAGCGGGCATCACAGATACGCAGTATTTT.

The rearrangement uses TRBV5-1 and TRBJ2-5, with D possibly called TRBD1 or TRBD2 (5 bases each). The CDR3 contains 14 residues. The germline gives CDR1 SGHRS, CDR2 YFSETQ. Deletions cut 1 base from V and 4 bases from J, with 11 bases between. As DNA, the CDR3 is TGCGCCAGCAGCTTGCCTTGGGGACGAGAGACCCAGTACTTC. Amino acid sequence: CASSLPWGRETQYF.